The 11 T cell receptor beta chains below were found in one sample sequenced in a study of CD8+ T cells in alopecia areata. The sequencing template was cDNA reverse transcribed from extracted RNA. Sequencing was performed with immunoSEQ multiplex PCR; in TCRdb, only in-frame clones are kept and a portion is missing. The sample records roughly 170,000 clones, over 50% being singletons. Sequences were derived from CD4+ T cells sorted from blood, sampled at week 0. The receptors stem from a human donor with alopecia areata.

This chain uses TRBV5-5 with TRBJ1-6; TRBD1 matches at 8 bases. Germline V gene sequence: CDR1 SGHKS, CDR2 YYEKEE (reference sequence). J lost 8 bases, V lost 4 bases, and 8 bases had no gene match. This CDR3 comprises 15 residues. CDR3 region: CASSVRQGPYSPLHF. Written as DNA, the CDR3 is TGTGCCAGCAGCGTACGACAGGGGCCCTATTCACCCCTCCACTTT.

The genes are TRBV11-2 and TRBJ2-5, with TRBD1 identical over 10 bases. Germline CDR1 and CDR2: SGHAT and FQNNGV. Trimming at V came to 5 bases and at J to 4 bases, leaving 10 bases not matched to a gene. This CDR3 contains 16 residues. CDR3 DNA: TGTGCCAGCAGCCTTTCTCCGGGACAGGGGAGAGAGACCCAGTACTTC. It codes for CASSLSPGQGRETQYF.

The V and J genes are TRBV11-2 and TRBJ2-4; D possibly corresponds to TRBD2 (7 bases). Trimming removed 4 bases at V and 1 base at J, with 20 bases between. CDR3 length: 18 residues. Germline CDR1 SGHAT, CDR2 FQNNGV. CDR3 residues: CASSSPPRGAVAKNIQYF. CDR3 in DNA: TGTGCCAGCAGCTCACCCCCACGGGGGGCTGTTGCCAAAAACATTCAGTACTTC.

The chain combines TRBV7-9 with TRBJ1-1, with 7 nucleotides matching TRBD1. CDR3 length: 15 amino acids. The V and J ends lost 6 bases and 1 base, in that order; junction bases with no gene match: 8. Germline CDR1 and CDR2: SEHNR and FQNEAQ (reference sequence). Here the CDR3 reads CASSPYRGANTEAFF. As DNA, the CDR3 is TGTGCCAGCAGTCCCTACAGGGGCGCGAACACTGAAGCTTTCTTT.

The V and J genes are TRBV5-6 and TRBJ1-1; TRBD1 might be the D (5 bases). The CDR3 sequence is 16 residues long. The V end lost 2 bases, the J end lost 2 bases, and 16 bases lay between the germline ends. The germline CDR1 and CDR2 sequences are SGHDT and YYEEEE. In nucleotides, the CDR3 is TGTGCCAGCAGCTTCGATGGCCGGGACGCAAACACTGAAGCTTTCTTT. This sequence encodes CASSFDGRDANTEAFF.

This chain uses TRBV25-1 with TRBJ2-7; TRBD1 is a possible D gene (6 bases). Germline V gives CDR1 MGHDK, CDR2 SYGVNS. The V and J ends lost 4 bases and 0 bases respectively, with 16 bases between them. The CDR3 has 16 residues. CDR3 sequence reads: CASSGGRGSRSYEQYF. CDR3 nucleotides: TGTGCCAGCAGTGGGGGGCGCGGGTCTCGCTCCTACGAGCAGTACTTC.

The chain joins TRBV6-1 to TRBJ1-2, with D perhaps matching TRBD1 (6 bases). CDR3 size: 14 residues. Germline V CDR1 and CDR2: MNHNS, SASEGT. The V and J ends lost 7 bases and 5 bases respectively, with 17 bases between them. The CDR3 DNA follows: TGTGCCAGCACCCGAATTCGGGACAATTATGGCTACACCTTC. Its protein product is CASTRIRDNYGYTF.

The chain has TRBV4-1 and TRBJ2-2; D perhaps matches TRBD1 (5 bases). There are 16 residues in the CDR3. V lost 1 base to trimming and J lost 1 base, with 10 bases between them. Germline V gene sequence: CDR1 MGHRA, CDR2 YSYEKL. The CDR3 nucleotides read TGCGCCAGCAGCCAAGGTCTTAGGGGGAACACCGGGGAGCTGTTTTTT. Amino acid sequence: CASSQGLRGNTGELFF.

This clone showed up just once. The gene calls are TRBV14 and TRBJ1-2, with no clear D. Trimming took off 1 base at V and 7 bases at J, with 16 bases between the two ends. The CDR3 sequence is 15 residues long. In germline, CDR1 is SGHDN, CDR2 FVKESK. In DNA, the CDR3 is TGTGCCAGCAGCCAAGGAGGGTTGGCCCGAACTGGCTACACCTTC. Its protein is CASSQGGLARTGYTF.

V and J are TRBV4-1 and TRBJ2-5; 14 nucleotides line up with TRBD2. The J segment lost 4 bases and the V segment lost 0 bases, leaving 4 bases of the junction unmatched. Germline assignment: CDR1 MGHRA and CDR2 YSYEKL. This CDR3 region has 17 residues. CDR3 amino acids: CASSQDGTSGGAETQYF. CDR3 bases: TGCGCCAGCAGCCAAGATGGGACTAGCGGGGGAGCAGAGACCCAGTACTTC.

Remarks on this clone: This sample includes further DNA sequences coding for the same CDR3. The chain links TRBV7-9 to TRBJ2-3; possible D gene TRBD2, 5 bases. Germline CDR1 SEHNR, CDR2 FQNEAQ (reference sequence). The CDR3 has 13 amino acids. The germline V and J ends were trimmed by 4 bases and 8 bases, with 13 bases remaining between them. CDR3 coding DNA: TGTGCCAGCAGCTCCCTCGGACTTCGTACGCAGTATTTT. It specifies CASSSLGLRTQYF.